A single sample gave rise to the 12 T cell receptor beta chains below, sequenced in a study of shared clonotypes between healthy human individuals. Sequencing was performed with immunoSEQ multiplex PCR; in TCRdb, only in-frame clones are kept and a portion is missing. The table records roughly 2.4 million clones, 95% of them present only once. The material sequenced was naive CD4+ T cells sorted from blood. Subset defined: CD45RA+ positively selected. Every receptor here comes from a young man in good health.

This sequence joins TRBV7-8 and TRBJ2-5; D uncertain. V was shortened by 3 bases and J by 1 base, with 9 bases between the two germline ends. The CDR3 is 14 residues long. Looked up from germline, CDR1 is SGHVS and CDR2 is FQNEAQ. The CDR3 loop is CASSFSSVQETQYF. The CDR3 DNA follows: TGTGCCAGCAGCTTTTCCTCGGTCCAAGAGACCCAGTACTTC.

This clone appeared once. This sequence joins TRBV10-3 and TRBJ2-3; 10 nucleotides align to TRBD2. Germline trimming cut 3 bases from V and 1 base from J; bases unmatched to any gene: 4. This CDR3 spans 16 amino acids. The germline V gene encodes CDR1 ENHRY and CDR2 SYGVKD. DNA of the CDR3: TGTGCCATCAGTGAATCTAGCGGGAGAGGCACAGATACGCAGTATTTT. This translates into CAISESSGRGTDTQYF.

This clone was detected once. The rearrangement joins TRBV2 to TRBJ2-7, with 7 bases identical to TRBD1. CDR1 and CDR2 (germline): SNHLY, FYNNEI. The CDR3 spans 12 residues. V shed 6 bases, J shed 5 bases, and the junction held 4 bases outside the gene matches. CDR3 nucleotides: TGTGCCAGCAGGGATGACAGGGACGAGCAGTACTTC. It is translated as CASRDDRDEQYF.

The J gene is TRBJ2-3, the V gene TRBV7-2; maybe TRBD1 (6 bases). Germline V gives CDR1 SGHTA, CDR2 FQGNSA. V was trimmed by 5 bases and J by 5 bases, leaving 20 bases between them. The CDR3 has 16 amino acids. CDR3 region: CASSRTPLGAGDTQYF. CDR3 DNA: TGTGCCAGCAGCCGTACTCCGTTGGGGGCGGGAGATACGCAGTATTTT.

This clone was counted only a few times. A clone one base away is much larger, so this may be a read error. Other DNA sequences in the same sample also yield this CDR3. The chain uses TRBV5-1 and TRBJ2-5; D uncertain. With 2 bases removed from V and 3 bases from J, the gap between germline ends came to 2 bases. This CDR3 spans 11 amino acids. Looked up from germline, CDR1 is SGHRS and CDR2 is YFSETQ. CDR3 nucleotide sequence: TGCGCCAGCAGCTTTGAAGAGACCCAGTACTTC. It yields the protein CASSFEETQYF.

The rearrangement joins TRBV10-3 to TRBJ1-2; 9 bases map to TRBD1. This CDR3 is 14 amino acids long. The germline V gene encodes CDR1 ENHRY and CDR2 SYGVKD. V shed 6 bases, J shed 8 bases, and the junction held 10 bases outside the gene matches. This CDR3 reads CAISKTGTGYGYTF. The CDR3 DNA reads TGTGCCATCAGCAAAACCGGGACAGGGTACGGCTACACCTTC.

Comment on this clone: At the DNA level, this CDR3 is encoded by other sequences in the same sample as well. V usage is TRBV28 and J usage is TRBJ2-7, with D unresolved. CDR1 MDHEN and CDR2 SYDVKM come from the germline V gene. This CDR3 region has 11 residues. V was clipped by 5 bases and J by 4 bases, with 6 bases between them. DNA for the CDR3: TGTGCCAGCAGTGCCTCATACGAGCAGTACTTC. This encodes CASSASYEQYF.

This rearrangement joins TRBV5-1 to TRBJ1-4; D call uncertain. Germline-derived CDR1 and CDR2 are SGHRS and YFSETQ. Trimming removed 4 bases from V and 0 bases from J, with 7 bases in between. CDR3 length: 14 residues. The CDR3 spells CASSVDATNEKLFF. Here the CDR3 DNA reads TGCGCCAGCAGCGTAGACGCAACTAATGAAAAACTGTTTTTT.

The CDR3 DNA follows: TGTGCCATGGGGGGAGGAGAACTCTATGGCTACACCTTC. Protein: CAMGGGELYGYTF. J is TRBJ1-2 and V is TRBV10-3; weak D call: TRBD1 (5 bases). The germline V gene has CDR1 ENHRY and CDR2 SYGVKD. The V end lost 9 bases, the J end lost 4 bases, and 15 bases lay between the germline ends. This CDR3 spans 13 amino acids.

V is TRBV19 and J is TRBJ2-3, with 7 bases aligning to TRBD1. V shed 7 bases and J 0 bases; nucleotides not matched to a gene: 7. This CDR3 comprises 15 residues. CDR1 and CDR2 (germline): LNHDA, SQIVND (reference sequence). DNA for the CDR3: TGTGCCAGTAACAACAGGGGCCCCAGCACAGATACGCAGTATTTT. Its translation: CASNNRGPSTDTQYF.

V usage is TRBV9 and J usage is TRBJ1-4; 7 nucleotides line up with TRBD1. Germline CDR1 reads SGDLS; CDR2 reads YYNGEE. V was clipped by 4 bases and J by 7 bases; unmatched bases: 16. This CDR3 has 17 residues. CDR3 sequence (DNA): TGTGCCAGCAGCCCCGACAGGGCAGTCGCCCGTGCTGAAAAACTGTTTTTT. Amino acid sequence: CASSPDRAVARAEKLFF.

The chain links TRBV7-9 to TRBJ2-5; 11 bases align to TRBD1. The CDR3 is made up of 15 amino acids. Losses at the gene ends were 3 bases for V and 4 bases for J; bases not matched to a gene: 4. Germline CDR1 is SEHNR and CDR2 is FQNEAQ (reference sequence). The CDR3: CASSLDRGLSETQYF. The CDR3 nucleotides are TGTGCCAGCAGCTTGGACAGGGGGCTTTCAGAGACCCAGTACTTC.